This record looks at one TCR beta chain sequence and its context. The antigen remains unidentified. Only in-frame clones appear in the TCRdb table, and some are missing; sequencing was by immunoSEQ multiplex PCR. The sample has more than 90,000 clones, 88% seen once; the top ten hold approximately 16%. This specimen belongs to a study of T cell responses to AZD1222 COVID-19 vaccine. Study-wide points: Sampled repertoires all dated from after the peak T cell response.

The CDR3 extends over 14 amino acids. The germline gives CDR1 MNHEY, CDR2 SVGAGI. V was cut by 0 bases and J by 4 bases, with 9 bases left in between. The sample in question was peripheral blood, obtained 28 days after the second AZD1222 dose. The J gene is TRBJ1-1, the V gene TRBV6-5; D call uncertain. This TCR was recovered from an adult who received the AZD1222 COVID-19 vaccine. CDR3 loop: CASSYSEGSTEAFF. In DNA, the CDR3 is TGTGCCAGCAGTTACTCTGAGGGAAGCACTGAAGCTTTCTTT.